The present entry profiles one T cell receptor beta chain with its context. The entry originates in a study of blood T cell repertoires in COVID-19. Overall study context: COVID-19 samples from acute and convalescent phases originated in the United States, Italy and Spain. Nucleic acid was either cDNA or gDNA, and it came from T cells, B-cell-depleted T cells, or PBMCs.

The CDR3 extends over 16 amino acids. Per the germline V gene, CDR1 is LNHNV and CDR2 is YYDKDF (reference sequence). The V and J ends lost 1 base and 7 bases, in that order; junction bases with no gene match: 8. Original data processing: Reference gene primer amplification gave estimated nucleated cell counts. The data were produced by immunoSEQ multiplex PCR, yet TCRdb's version contains in-frame clones alone and is incomplete. From that table come the V and J calls and clone size; the DNA was used to work out D and trimming. This sample has approximately 68,000 clones, with 65% to 90% found just once.

This receptor was identified in a man older than 75 with active COVID-19. The rearrangement links TRBV15 to TRBJ2-7; TRBD1 aligns across 12 bases. The sequenced material came from peripheral blood. The CDR3 nucleotides are TGTGCCACCAGCAGAGGCCCGGGACAGGGGGCGGGGGAGCAGTACTTC. It is translated as CATSRGPGQGAGEQYF.